The 12 T cell receptor beta chains below all came from one sample that was sequenced in a study of blood T cells in healthy people across ages. The use of a sample-barcoded 5' primer and a J-beta primer mix characterized a second PCR of roughly 7 to 11 cycles. MiXCR, run by TCRdb on the 5' RACE reads, gives a single entry per CDR3 protein. The sample lists fewer than 700,000 distinct CDR3 sequences, 35% to 50% occurring once. Sequenced material: blood. The receptors were sampled from an elderly man in good health.

The gene calls are TRBV28 and TRBJ2-4, with D possibly TRBD1 on 5 matching bases. This CDR3 region has 13 residues. Germline V gives CDR1 MDHEN, CDR2 SYDVKM. V was cut by 5 bases and J by 8 bases, with 13 bases left in between. The CDR3, as DNA: TGTGCCAGCAGTGTCTGGGTAGGGGACATTCAGTACTTC. Translation: CASSVWVGDIQYF.

This clonotype was seen just once. The rearrangement uses TRBV6-2 or TRBV6-3 and TRBJ1-2; D possibly corresponds to TRBD1 (5 bases). V was trimmed by 7 bases and J by 2 bases, leaving 14 bases between them. CDR1 MNHEY and CDR2 SVGEGT come from the germline V gene. This CDR3 spans 14 amino acids. DNA for the CDR3: TGTGCCAGCATACGGGACGGAGGGAACTATGGCTACACCTTC. The encoded protein is CASIRDGGNYGYTF.

This clonotype was picked up many times. The chain's CDR3 is CASSYSGATLHQPQHF. DNA for the CDR3: TGTGCCAGCAGTTACTCCGGAGCTACGCTTCATCAGCCCCAGCATTTT. V gene TRBV6-5 combines with J gene TRBJ1-5; D unresolved. CDR1 and CDR2 from the germline V gene are MNHEY and SVGAGI. Trimming removed 0 bases at V and 5 bases at J, with 14 bases between. CDR3 size: 16 residues.

This clonotype was seen a few times. The chain recombines TRBV4-1 with TRBJ2-1, with TRBD1 matching 7 bases. The J call may be in error: the DNA end matches TRBJ2-7 better. The CDR3 is made up of 13 amino acids. CDR1 MGHRA and CDR2 YSYEKL come from the germline V gene. CDR3 region: CASSPTGYNEQYF. CDR3 nucleotide sequence: TGCGCCAGCAGTCCGACAGGGTACAATGAGCAGTACTTC.

The rearrangement uses TRBV6-2 or TRBV6-3 and TRBJ2-3; TRBD1 matches at 10 bases. The CDR3 has 16 residues. V lost 4 bases to trimming and J lost 4 bases; unmatched junction nucleotides: 8. CDR1 is MNHEY, CDR2 SVGEGT, per germline. The CDR3 sequence is CASSSGQGGDADTQYF. The CDR3 DNA sequence: TGTGCCAGCAGTTCTGGACAGGGGGGCGACGCAGATACGCAGTATTTT.

V usage is TRBV24-1 and J usage is TRBJ2-7; D gene ambiguous. With 2 bases removed from V and 3 bases from J, the gap between germline ends came to 7 bases. Germline CDR1 reads KGHDR; CDR2 reads SFDVKD. There are 13 residues in the CDR3. CDR3 sequence (DNA): TGTGCCACCAGTGATTCCGGCAGCTACGAGCAGTACTTC. Protein product: CATSDSGSYEQYF.

This clonotype was counted only a few times. The chain employs TRBV28 and TRBJ1-2, with D possibly matching TRBD1 (5 bases). The germline V gene encodes CDR1 MDHEN and CDR2 SYDVKM. With 9 bases removed from V and 4 bases from J, the gap between germline ends came to 12 bases. The length of the CDR3 is 12 residues. The CDR3 nucleotides read TGTGCCAGTCTTGCAGGGAGCTATGGCTACACCTTC. Its translation: CASLAGSYGYTF.

The chain employs TRBV12-3 or TRBV12-4 and TRBJ2-4; 7 nucleotides match TRBD1. The CDR3 is 15 amino acids. After removal of 5 bases from V and 1 base from J, the junction contained 5 bases not matched to a gene. The CDR3 sequence is CASSPLRGAKNIQYF. Written as DNA, the CDR3 is TGTGCCAGCAGTCCCCTCAGGGGGGCCAAAAACATTCAGTACTTC.

The V and J genes are TRBV20-1 and TRBJ1-2; D is perhaps TRBD1 (6 bases). The germline V and J ends were trimmed by 0 bases and 4 bases, with 12 bases remaining between them. Germline CDR1 and CDR2: DFQATT and SNEGSKA (reference sequence). The CDR3 totals 14 residues. The CDR3 DNA sequence: TGCAGTGCTAGAGATAAGGGGGGAGGCTATGGCTACACCTTC. It is translated as CSARDKGGGYGYTF.

This chain links TRBV18 with TRBJ2-3; 8 bases are shared with TRBD2. The germline V gene has CDR1 KGHSH and CDR2 LQKENI. The CDR3 runs 15 residues. J gave up 3 bases and V 2 bases, and 4 bases lay outside the gene matches. The CDR3 loop is CASSPRAGATDTQYF. The CDR3 DNA is TGTGCCAGCTCACCAAGAGCGGGAGCAACAGATACGCAGTATTTT.

This clonotype was seen only a few times. The rearrangement joins TRBV20-1 to TRBJ1-5; a weak D match, TRBD1 (5 bases). Trimming left V 0 bases short and J 6 bases short, with 12 bases between. Germline V gene data show CDR1 as DFQATT and CDR2 as SNEGSKA (reference sequence). CDR3 size: 14 residues. CDR3 sequence reads: CSARDQGAGQPQHF. The CDR3, as DNA: TGCAGTGCTAGAGATCAGGGCGCGGGTCAGCCCCAGCATTTT.

This clonotype has only a few counts. The chain joins TRBV7-9 to TRBJ2-1, with a weak D call TRBD2 (7 bases). Germline loops: CDR1 SEHNR, CDR2 FQNEAQ (reference sequence). The CDR3 length is 19 residues. Trimming pared 1 base from V and 0 bases from J, leaving 19 bases between. This chain's CDR3 is CASSLVRGGVRSSYNEQFF. In DNA form, the CDR3 reads TGTGCCAGCAGCTTAGTTCGCGGGGGCGTTAGGAGCTCCTACAATGAGCAGTTCTTC.